One and the same sample provided the 4 T cell receptor beta chains below, sequenced in a study of blood T cell repertoires in COVID-19. The table came from immunoSEQ multiplex PCR; TCRdb's copy has only in-frame clones and leaves some out. The profile shows roughly 320,000 clones, 85% to 90% of them singletons. The sample was peripheral blood. The receptors derive from a woman aged 30 to 39 with COVID-19, enrolled during active disease.

V usage is TRBV2 and J usage is TRBJ2-1; 14 nucleotides agree with TRBD2. With V trimmed by 6 bases and J by 1 base, 2 bases remained unmatched. This CDR3 spans 16 amino acids. Germline CDR1 reads SNHLY; CDR2 reads FYNNEI. The CDR3 DNA reads as TGTGCCAGCAGACGGACTAGCGGGGGGTCCTACAATGAGCAGTTCTTC. Amino acid sequence: CASRRTSGGSYNEQFF.

The chain employs TRBV5-8 and TRBJ1-3; maybe TRBD1 (5 bases). Trimming pared 1 base from V and 4 bases from J, leaving 12 bases between. The germline V gene encodes CDR1 SGHTS and CDR2 YDEGEE. The CDR3 sequence is 15 residues long. In DNA, the CDR3 is TGTGCCAGCAGCTTGCCCACAGGTGCAGGAAACACCATATATTTT. Its translation: CASSLPTGAGNTIYF.

V and J are TRBV5-1 and TRBJ2-5; the D gene is possibly TRBD1 (5 bases). Per germline, CDR1 SGHRS and CDR2 YFSETQ. This CDR3 contains 15 residues. V lost 4 bases and J lost 5, with 18 bases in between. The CDR3 is CASSPSNWGRETQYF. The CDR3 region has the DNA TGCGCCAGCAGCCCCAGTAATTGGGGCCGGGAGACCCAGTACTTC.

The chain links TRBV15 to TRBJ1-3; D ambiguous. The CDR3 extends over 15 amino acids. Germline V lookup: CDR1 LNHNV, CDR2 YYDKDF (reference sequence). Between the trimmed V and J ends, which lost 1 base and 0 bases, there was a span of 7 bases. The CDR3 DNA sequence: TGTGCCACCAGCAGAGTTCCCTACTCTGGAAACACCATATATTTT. Encoded protein: CATSRVPYSGNTIYF.